The 17 T cell receptor beta chains below come from one sample, sequenced in a study of T cell responses to AZD1222 COVID-19 vaccine. TCRdb keeps only in-frame clones here, not all; method: immunoSEQ multiplex PCR. The sample consists of about 120,000 clones, about 89% of them appearing once. Material: peripheral blood, obtained on day 0 of AZD1222 vaccination. Receptors were obtained from an adult in good health.

The J gene is TRBJ2-7, the V gene TRBV19; 7 nucleotides line up with TRBD1. The CDR3 sequence is 17 residues long. Germline V gene sequence: CDR1 LNHDA, CDR2 SQIVND (reference sequence). Trimming removed 2 bases from V and 0 bases from J; junction bases left unmatched: 10. The CDR3 sequence: CASSIIHGTVISYEQYF. Written as DNA, the CDR3 is TGTGCCAGTAGTATAATACACGGGACAGTCATCTCCTACGAGCAGTACTTC.

The rearrangement joins TRBV24-1 to TRBJ1-2; no clear D gene. The germline V and J ends were trimmed by 2 bases and 8 bases, with 14 bases remaining between them. The CDR3 has 14 amino acids. The germline CDR1 and CDR2 sequences are KGHDR and SFDVKD. CDR3 loop: CATSDSSAGKGYTF. CDR3 in DNA: TGTGCCACCAGTGATTCCTCAGCCGGGAAGGGCTACACCTTC.

The V call is TRBV12-3 or TRBV12-4, the J call TRBJ1-2; D perhaps matches TRBD1 (5 bases). This CDR3 is built from 13 residues. The V end lost 5 bases, the J end lost 4 bases, and 11 bases lay between the germline ends. The CDR3 sequence is CASSQGRGYGYTF. CDR3 coding DNA: TGTGCCAGCAGTCAGGGAAGGGGCTATGGCTACACCTTC.

This clone showed up just once. The genes are TRBV27 and TRBJ1-2; a possible D gene is TRBD1 (5 bases). V was trimmed by 6 bases and J by 7 bases, leaving 15 bases between them. Looked up from germline, CDR1 is MNHEY and CDR2 is SMNVEV (reference sequence). The CDR3 loop spans 13 amino acids. In DNA form, the CDR3 reads TGTGCCAGCAGCCCCGGGTGGGGGTCTGGCTACACCTTC. Translated: CASSPGWGSGYTF.

The chain recombines TRBV5-4 with TRBJ2-1, with 8 bases matching TRBD1. The germline V gene encodes CDR1 SGHNT and CDR2 YYREEE (reference sequence). V gave up 0 bases and J gave up 9 bases; unmatched junction bases: 8. The CDR3 totals 15 residues. The chain's CDR3 is CASSLGTGTPGEQFF. The CDR3 bases are TGTGCCAGCAGCTTGGGGACAGGGACCCCCGGTGAGCAGTTCTTC.

The chain combines TRBV2 with TRBJ1-3; 10 bases line up with TRBD1. Germline values: CDR1 SNHLY, CDR2 FYNNEI. After removal of 10 bases from V and 6 bases from J, the junction contained 6 bases not matched to a gene. The CDR3 contains 13 residues. The CDR3 region has the DNA TGTGCCACGGCGACAGGGGGCCTAAACACCATATATTTT. This gives the protein CATATGGLNTIYF.

This clone has a single count. The rearrangement uses TRBV11-2 and TRBJ1-4; D not certain. CDR1 and CDR2 (germline): SGHAT, FQNNGV. This CDR3 region has 16 residues. Trimming removed 4 bases from V and 7 bases from J, with 19 bases in between. For the CDR3, the DNA is TGTGCCAGCAGCTCTAGGAATGGAGGGCACGCTGAAAAACTGTTTTTT. This encodes CASSSRNGGHAEKLFF.

The rearrangement uses TRBV30 and TRBJ1-1; D not certain. From germline, CDR1 is GTSNPN and CDR2 SVGIG (reference sequence). The CDR3 has 12 residues. V shed 5 bases and J shed 5 bases, with 12 bases lying between them. CDR3 in amino acids: CAWALVGTEAFF. DNA for the CDR3: TGTGCCTGGGCCCTGGTGGGGACTGAAGCTTTCTTT. The full variable domain, in which reference TRBV30 and TRBJ1-1 provide the parts outside the CDR3, is SQTIHQWPATLVQPVGSPLSLECTVEGTSNPNLYWYRQAAGRGLQLLFYSVGIGQISSEVPQNLSASRPQDRQFILSSKKLLLSDSGFYLCAWALVGTEAFFGQGTRLTVV.

The V and J genes are TRBV13 and TRBJ2-1, with 10 bases that match TRBD2. The germline V gene encodes CDR1 PRHDT and CDR2 FYEKMQ (reference sequence). The V and J ends lost 4 bases and 9 bases, in that order; junction bases with no gene match: 12. CDR3 length: 16 amino acids. Here the CDR3 reads CASSSLTSGAGSEQFF. CDR3 sequence (DNA): TGTGCCAGCAGCTCGCTCACTAGCGGGGCGGGAAGTGAGCAGTTCTTC.

Turning to this clone: The junction departs from germline at one end; a sequencing error may be responsible. The chain combines TRBV7-7 with TRBJ2-2; D is undetermined. This CDR3 is 15 amino acids long. Germline loops: CDR1 SSHAT, CDR2 FNYEAQ (reference sequence). CDR3 region: CASRSGTGYSGELFF. CDR3 DNA sequence: TGTGCTAGCAGGTCCGGAACTGGATATTCCGGGGAGCTGTTTTTT.

V gene TRBV21-1 combines with J gene TRBJ2-7; the D call TRBD2 from the table was never checked on the DNA. TRBV21-1 is assigned pseudogene status. The CDR3 length is 15 residues. In DNA, the CDR3 is TGTGCCAGCAGCTCCGGGAAGGTGGGGTCCTACGAGCAGTACTTC. It is translated as CASSSGKVGSYEQYF.

The chain recombines TRBV3-1 (or the pseudogene TRBV3-2) with TRBJ2-1; D uncertain. The V gene lost 0 bases and the J gene lost 12 bases, with 15 bases spanning the gap. Looked up from germline, CDR1 is LGHDT and CDR2 is YNNKEL (reference sequence). This CDR3 region has 14 residues. CDR3 in DNA: TGTGCCAGCAGCCAAGATCCAGGCGGACCGGGGCAGTTCTTC. It translates to CASSQDPGGPGQFF.

This chain connects TRBV7-8 to TRBJ1-1; D unclear. Germline V gene lookup returns CDR1 SGHVS and CDR2 FQNEAQ. The CDR3 length is 14 residues. V lost 5 bases and J 10 bases, leaving 20 bases between the germline ends. CDR3 DNA: TGTGCCAGCAGCCTAAAGTGGCTGTCCACGGCAGCTTTCTTT. Translation: CASSLKWLSTAAFF.

This rearrangement joins TRBV12-5 to TRBJ2-5; 7 bases line up with TRBD2. Germline trimming cut 6 bases from V and 5 bases from J; bases unmatched to any gene: 12. This CDR3 comprises 15 residues. CDR1 LGHNT and CDR2 FRNRAP come from the germline V gene. The CDR3 DNA reads as TGTGCTAGTGGCGCCCGGGGGAGGGGCGGGGAGACCCAGTACTTC. This sequence encodes CASGARGRGGETQYF.

This chain connects TRBV9 to TRBJ2-7; 11 positions agree with TRBD2. J was trimmed by 9 bases and V by 4 bases; bases with no gene match: 9. The CDR3 runs 14 residues. CDR1 is SGDLS and CDR2 is YYNGEE in the germline V gene. The CDR3 DNA reads as TGTGCCAGCAGCCCGGGACTAGCGGCAATTGGGCAGTACTTC. Translated: CASSPGLAAIGQYF.

The genes are TRBV5-1 and TRBJ2-5, with a possible D match to TRBD1 (6 bases). V was shortened by 4 bases and J by 2 bases, with 12 bases between the two germline ends. This CDR3 is built from 14 residues. The germline V gene has CDR1 SGHRS and CDR2 YFSETQ. The CDR3 DNA is TGCGCCAGCAGCCGGTCGGGACAACAAGAGACCCAGTACTTC. This codes for CASSRSGQQETQYF.

The chain carries TRBV11-2 and TRBJ1-3; D unresolved. From germline, CDR1 is SGHAT and CDR2 FQNNGV. The CDR3 covers 16 residues. The V and J ends lost 4 bases and 0 bases respectively, with 13 bases between them. The CDR3 DNA reads as TGTGCCAGCAGCTCCCTGTTAATGAGCTCTGGAAACACCATATATTTT. Translated: CASSSLLMSSGNTIYF. The full variable domain, its missing parts supplied by reference TRBV11-2 and TRBJ1-3, is EAGVAQSPRYKIIEKRQSVAFWCNPISGHATLYWYQQILGQGPKLLIQFQNNGVVDDSQLPKDRFSAERLKGVDSTLKIQPAKLEDSAVYLCASSSLLMSSGNTIYFGEGSWLTVV.